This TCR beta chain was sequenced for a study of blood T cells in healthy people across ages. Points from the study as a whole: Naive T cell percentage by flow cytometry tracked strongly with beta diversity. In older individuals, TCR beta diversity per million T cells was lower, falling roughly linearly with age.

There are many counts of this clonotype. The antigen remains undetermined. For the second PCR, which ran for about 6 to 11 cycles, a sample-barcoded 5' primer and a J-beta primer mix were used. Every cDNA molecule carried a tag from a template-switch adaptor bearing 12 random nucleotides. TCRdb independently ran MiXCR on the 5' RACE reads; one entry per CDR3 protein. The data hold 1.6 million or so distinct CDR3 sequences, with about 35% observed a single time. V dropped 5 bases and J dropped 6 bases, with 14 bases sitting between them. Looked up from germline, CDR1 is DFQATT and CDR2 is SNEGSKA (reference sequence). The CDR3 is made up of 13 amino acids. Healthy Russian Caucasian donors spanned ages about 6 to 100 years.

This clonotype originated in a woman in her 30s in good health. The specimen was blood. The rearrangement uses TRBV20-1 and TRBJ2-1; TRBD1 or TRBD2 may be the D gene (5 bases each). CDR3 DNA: TGCAGTGCTCCGTTACCGGGACGCAATGAGCAGTTCTTC. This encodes CSAPLPGRNEQFF.